This entry is about one T cell receptor (beta chain). Its target is not known. This record comes from a study of T cell repertoires in cytomegalovirus infection. Study as a whole: Matching HLA type and CMV infection were both indicated by public TCR beta signatures. Whole-study results and caveats: Ex vivo, HLA-C-restricted CMV-specific TCR beta clonotypes prevailed over the rest of the response. Cumulative public TCR beta family frequency identified CMV carriers with the relevant HLA.

TCRdb passed the reads through MiXCR, listing each CDR3 protein once. The sample yields 200,000 to 250,000 distinct CDR3 sequences, 22% seen once. This CDR3 is built from 14 residues. With 3 bases clipped from V and 2 bases from J, the junction kept 2 bases outside the gene matches. The chain links TRBV12-3 or TRBV12-4 to TRBJ2-3; 7 nucleotides match TRBD2. Sequencing was carried out using CD8+ T cells from PBMCs. The origin of this receptor is a human donor in good health (CMV status not recorded). Some clones in this sample may be carry-over from other donors' samples. CDR3: CASSFGTNTDTQYF. In DNA form, the CDR3 reads TGTGCCAGCAGTTTCGGGACTAACACAGATACGCAGTATTTT.